The 8 T cell receptor beta chains below come from one sample, sequenced in a study of blood T cell repertoires in COVID-19. Sequencing used immunoSEQ multiplex PCR; TCRdb keeps in-frame clones, though not all of them. The repertoire holds more than 95,000 clones, roughly nine tenths seen once, with about 6.3% in the top ten. Sample: peripheral blood. These receptors all come from a human donor in a cohort sampled during active COVID-19.

This chain uses TRBV9 with TRBJ1-4; D may be TRBD1 (5 bases). V shed 3 bases and J shed 7 bases, with 16 bases lying between them. The CDR3 extends over 15 amino acids. Per the germline V gene, CDR1 is SGDLS and CDR2 is YYNGEE. Written as DNA, the CDR3 is TGTGCCAGCAGCGCCGGAGACGGGGGTGGTGAAAAACTGTTTTTT. Translation: CASSAGDGGGEKLFF.

This clone was picked up one time. The chain recombines TRBV4-1 with TRBJ1-1; 8 positions match TRBD1. Germline CDR1 reads MGHRA; CDR2 reads YSYEKL. The CDR3 consists of 15 residues. Trimming took 1 base from V and 5 from J; bases not matched to a gene: 6. The CDR3 DNA reads TGCGCCAGCAGCCAAGGACCAGGGGGCTGGACTGAAGCTTTCTTT. Translation: CASSQGPGGWTEAFF.

The chain couples TRBV28 to TRBJ1-2, with TRBD1 matching over 9 bases. CDR1 and CDR2 from the germline V gene are MDHEN and SYDVKM. The junction had 10 bases not matched to a gene; V was cut back by 7 bases and J by 4 bases. There are 15 residues in the CDR3. The CDR3 DNA is TGTGCCAGCACTTACCTGGACAGGGGTTCCTATGGCTACACCTTC. Amino acid sequence: CASTYLDRGSYGYTF.

Only a few counts were recorded for this clone. V usage is TRBV2 and J usage is TRBJ2-7, with 11 bases matching TRBD1. The CDR3 sequence is 16 residues long. V was clipped by 2 bases and J by 7 bases; unmatched bases: 10. Germline V gene lookup returns CDR1 SNHLY and CDR2 FYNNEI. The CDR3 bases are TGTGCCAGCAGTGAAAGAGTAGGACAGGGGGCTTGGGAGCAGTACTTC. As protein: CASSERVGQGAWEQYF. The variable domain in full, with the rest retrieved from reference TRBV2 and TRBJ2-7, is EPEVTQTPSHQVTQMGQEVILRCVPISNHLYFYWYRQILGQKVEFLVSFYNNEISEKSEIFDDQFSVERPDGSNFTLKIRSTKLEDSAMYFCASSERVGQGAWEQYFGPGTRLTVT.

The chain joins TRBV5-6 to TRBJ2-7, with TRBD1 matching 10 bases. Germline V lookup: CDR1 SGHDT, CDR2 YYEEEE. This CDR3 contains 16 residues. The J segment lost 3 bases and the V segment lost 4 bases, leaving 10 bases of the junction unmatched. As DNA, the CDR3 is TGTGCCAGCAGCGCCCCCCGACAGGGGGCAATCTACGAGCAGTACTTC. Its protein product is CASSAPRQGAIYEQYF.

As to this clone: The junction differs from germline at one of its ends, possibly a read error. The V call is TRBV7-7, the J call TRBJ2-1, with 10 bases lining up with TRBD2. Germline CDR1 and CDR2: SSHAT and FNYEAQ (reference sequence). The CDR3 length is 16 residues. CDR3 bases: TGTGCTAGCAGCCAGAGCGGGAGGGCCTCAGAGAATGAGCAGTTCTTC. As protein: CASSQSGRASENEQFF.

The CDR3 protein is CASSYSTSPDTQYF. As DNA, the CDR3 is TGTGCCAGCAGTTACTCGACTAGCCCAGATACGCAGTATTTT. V usage is TRBV6-5 and J usage is TRBJ2-3; 7 bases fit TRBD2. Germline CDR1 reads MNHEY; CDR2 reads SVGAGI. This CDR3 region has 14 residues. V shed 0 bases, J shed 4 bases, and the junction held 1 base outside the gene matches.

V and J are TRBV3-1 (or the pseudogene TRBV3-2) and TRBJ2-1, with TRBD2 matching 11 bases. Trimming at V came to 0 bases and at J to 8 bases, leaving 12 bases not matched to a gene. The CDR3 runs 18 residues. CDR1 and CDR2 from the germline V gene are LGHDT and YNNKEL (reference sequence). The CDR3, as DNA: TGTGCCAGCAGCCAAGATTACCTAGCGGGGGGAATTAGGGATGAGCAGTTCTTC. Translation: CASSQDYLAGGIRDEQFF.